The 32 T cell receptor beta chains presented below share a single source sample, sequenced in a study of human T cells and chemical hapten exposure. One entry per CDR3 protein, called by TCRdb with MiXCR from the RACE reads. The sample shows about 160,000 distinct CDR3 sequences, around a quarter of them seen only once. Time point indicated: patch test 3, about 24 weeks after DPC sensitization. As to treatment: therapeutic diphenylcyclopropenone sensitization with weekly scalp DPC. The sequences come from whole blood, collected in connection with sensitization to the hapten diphenylcyclopropenone (DPC). The source of these receptors is a young woman with alopecia areata. Some clones in this sample may be carry-over from other donors' samples.

This clonotype was counted only a few times. The J gene is TRBJ2-7, the V gene TRBV4-1, with D maybe TRBD2 (6 bases). Trimming shortened V by 3 bases and J by 3 bases, and 15 bases separated the two germline ends. Germline CDR1 reads MGHRA; CDR2 reads YSYEKL. CDR3 length: 15 residues. CDR3 protein: CASSQVAGLFYEQYF. The CDR3, as DNA: TGCGCCAGCAGCCAGGTCGCGGGACTTTTCTACGAGCAGTACTTC.

This clonotype was observed a few times. The rearrangement links TRBV11-2 to TRBJ2-3; D remains ambiguous. V lost 8 bases, J lost 0 bases, and 9 bases lay in between. The CDR3 totals 13 residues. CDR1 SGHAT and CDR2 FQNNGV come from the germline V gene. The CDR3 region is CASRPRSTDTQYF. In DNA, the CDR3 is TGTGCCAGCCGACCCCGGAGCACAGATACGCAGTATTTT.

The rearrangement joins TRBV24-1 to TRBJ2-1, with D perhaps TRBD2 (6 bases). CDR1 and CDR2 from the germline V gene are KGHDR and SFDVKD. The CDR3 runs 14 residues. V gave up 7 bases and J gave up 0 bases, with 9 bases separating them. The DNA of the CDR3 is TGTGCCACCAGCCAGGGACTCTCCTACAATGAGCAGTTCTTC. Protein product: CATSQGLSYNEQFF.

The V gene is TRBV27, the J gene TRBJ2-5, with 8 bases that match TRBD2. V gave up 3 bases and J gave up 3 bases; unmatched junction bases: 3. CDR1 and CDR2 (germline): MNHEY, SMNVEV (reference sequence). The CDR3 contains 14 residues. CDR3 coding DNA: TGTGCCAGCAGTTTTTACGGGGGGGAAGAGACCCAGTACTTC. Amino acid sequence: CASSFYGGEETQYF.

This clonotype has just one count. The chain links TRBV12-3 or TRBV12-4 to TRBJ1-2; 7 bases line up with TRBD1. J gave up 4 bases and V 3 bases, and 5 bases lay outside the gene matches. CDR3 size: 14 residues. This chain's CDR3 is CASSLDRLSYGYTF. The CDR3 nucleotides are TGTGCCAGCAGTTTGGACAGGTTGTCCTATGGCTACACCTTC.

This clonotype was observed a handful of times. The junction departs from germline at one end; a sequencing error may be responsible. The V gene is TRBV12-3 or TRBV12-4, the J gene TRBJ1-6; D unresolved. This CDR3 comprises 13 residues. The CDR3 sequence: CASRLEGNSPLHF. The CDR3, as DNA: TGTGCCAGCAGGTTAGAGGGCAATTCACCCCTCCACTTT.

The chain recombines TRBV5-1 with TRBJ1-6, with D unresolved. The CDR3 consists of 14 residues. Germline V lookup: CDR1 SGHRS, CDR2 YFSETQ. V lost 1 base and J 8 bases, leaving 10 bases between the germline ends. CDR3 sequence: CASSLCLGDSPLHF. Written as DNA, the CDR3 is TGCGCCAGCAGCTTGTGTTTGGGTGATTCACCCCTCCACTTT. The whole variable domain, remainder taken from reference TRBV5-1 and TRBJ1-6, is KAGVTQTPRYLIKTRGQQVTLSCSPISGHRSVSWYQQTPGQGLQFLFEYFSETQRNKGNFPGRFSGRQFSNSRSEMNVSTLELGDSALYLCASSLCLGDSPLHFGNGTRLTVT.

This clonotype was observed many times. This chain connects TRBV12-3 or TRBV12-4 to TRBJ2-1; TRBD2 matches 7 bases. This CDR3 spans 13 amino acids. Losses at the gene ends were 3 bases for V and 8 bases for J; bases not matched to a gene: 4. CDR3 loop: CASSFTSAHEQFF. CDR3 in DNA: TGTGCCAGCAGTTTCACTAGCGCCCATGAGCAGTTCTTC.

The chain combines TRBV3-1 with TRBJ1-1, with D tentatively TRBD1 (5 bases). Per germline, CDR1 LGHDT and CDR2 YNNKEL (reference sequence). This CDR3 is built from 17 residues. V lost 4 bases and J 1 base, leaving 19 bases between the germline ends. This CDR3 is CASSPPYRQRRNTEAFF. Here the CDR3 DNA reads TGTGCCAGCAGCCCTCCTTACAGACAGAGGAGGAACACTGAAGCTTTCTTT.

The V and J genes are TRBV7-3 and TRBJ2-3; D unresolved. In germline, CDR1 is SGHTA, CDR2 FQGTGA. V was cut by 0 bases and J by 5 bases, with 12 bases left in between. This CDR3 region has 15 residues. Here the CDR3 reads CASSLTLAFGDTQYF. As DNA, the CDR3 is TGTGCCAGCAGCTTAACGTTGGCCTTCGGAGATACGCAGTATTTT.

The chain is built from TRBV5-1 and TRBJ2-4; D is unresolved. The germline V and J ends were trimmed by 5 bases and 6 bases, with 12 bases remaining between them. This CDR3 has 13 amino acids. Germline V gene sequence: CDR1 SGHRS, CDR2 YFSETQ. CDR3 protein: CASSPHVGNIQYF. The CDR3 region has the DNA TGCGCCAGCAGTCCCCACGTGGGAAACATTCAGTACTTC.

This clonotype was seen only a few times. V and J are TRBV2 and TRBJ2-2; 15 positions match TRBD2. This CDR3 has 17 amino acids. After removal of 7 bases from V and 4 bases from J, the junction contained 7 bases not matched to a gene. Per germline, CDR1 SNHLY and CDR2 FYNNEI. The CDR3 DNA sequence: TGTGCCAGCATGGGGACTAGCGGGGGGCCGAGCACCGGGGAGCTGTTTTTT. Translated: CASMGTSGGPSTGELFF.

The chain couples TRBV11-3 to TRBJ1-1; weak D call: TRBD1 (5 bases). The CDR3 totals 14 residues. Trimming took off 4 bases at V and 6 bases at J, with 15 bases between the two ends. The germline V gene has CDR1 SGHNT and CDR2 YENEEA. CDR3: CASSSGRGSSEAFF. As DNA, the CDR3 is TGTGCCAGCAGCTCAGGTCGGGGGTCCTCTGAAGCTTTCTTT. Looking up the rest from reference TRBV11-3 and TRBJ1-1 gives the full variable domain: EAGVVQSPRYKIIEKKQPVAFWCNPISGHNTLYWYLQNLGQGPELLIRYENEEAVDDSQLPKDRFSAERLKGVDSTLKIQPAELGDSAVYLCASSSGRGSSEAFFGQGTRLTVV.

This clonotype has a handful of counts. The V gene is TRBV12-3 or TRBV12-4, the J gene TRBJ1-1, with a tentative D call TRBD1 (6 bases). The CDR3 is 13 amino acids. Trimming stripped 2 bases from V and 11 bases from J, with 15 bases between. The CDR3: CASSLNGGLEAFF. CDR3 DNA sequence: TGTGCCAGCAGTTTAAATGGGGGGCTGGAGGCTTTCTTT.

This chain links TRBV12-3 or TRBV12-4 with TRBJ2-7, with unresolved D. The V end was cut by 3 bases, the J end by 3 bases, with 9 bases between. The CDR3 is 13 amino acids. CDR3 in DNA: TGTGCCAGCAGTTTCCAACCTAGCTACGAGCAGTACTTC. Translated, it gives CASSFQPSYEQYF.

The table lists this clonotype with a few counts. In nucleotides, the CDR3 is TGCAGCGGGGGAAATGGCTACGAGCAGTACTTC. It translates to CSGGNGYEQYF. The V and J genes are TRBV29-1 and TRBJ2-7; D gene ambiguous. Germline V gene data show CDR1 as SQVTM and CDR2 as ANQGSEA. This CDR3 spans 11 amino acids. Trimming shortened V by 7 bases and J by 3 bases, and 10 bases separated the two germline ends.

This clonotype showed up many times. The V call is TRBV6-5, the J call TRBJ2-7, with D unclear. Germline V gene sequence: CDR1 MNHEY, CDR2 SVGAGI. The CDR3 length is 14 residues. V dropped 8 bases and J dropped 0 bases, with 14 bases sitting between them. The CDR3 sequence is CASGFSSRSYEQYF. The CDR3 nucleotides read TGTGCCAGCGGCTTCTCGTCCCGCTCCTACGAGCAGTACTTC.

This chain connects TRBV12-5 to TRBJ1-5; 7 nucleotides align to TRBD1. Germline V gene data show CDR1 as LGHNT and CDR2 as FRNRAP. CDR3 length: 14 amino acids. V lost 2 bases, J lost 4 bases, and 2 bases stayed unmatched. CDR3 DNA: TGTGCTAGTGGTTTGACAGGGGAGAATCAGCCCCAGCATTTT. The encoded protein is CASGLTGENQPQHF.

This chain uses TRBV4-3 with TRBJ2-5; TRBD2 agrees at 11 bases. There are 16 residues in the CDR3. V lost 3 bases, J lost 3 bases, and 6 bases stayed unmatched. Germline CDR1 LGHNA, CDR2 YSLEER. The CDR3 DNA follows: TGCGCCAGCAGCCATGGTACTAGCGGGAGAGAAGAGACCCAGTACTTC. Amino acid sequence: CASSHGTSGREETQYF.

This clonotype was observed a handful of times. The J gene is TRBJ2-7, the V gene TRBV28; D might be TRBD2 (6 bases). CDR1 and CDR2 (germline): MDHEN, SYDVKM. CDR3 length equals 14 residues. Deletions cut 7 bases from V and 1 base from J, with 14 bases between. CDR3 sequence reads: CASTIPGGSYEQYF. The CDR3 coding sequence is TGTGCCAGCACCATTCCAGGAGGGTCCTACGAGCAGTACTTC.

This clonotype appeared once. The chain's CDR3 is CASSLTAGVGDTQYF. CDR3 DNA: TGTGCCAGCAGCTTAACTGCAGGTGTGGGGGATACGCAGTATTTT. The genes are TRBV7-2 and TRBJ2-3; D unresolved. Germline CDR1 reads SGHTA; CDR2 reads FQGNSA. This CDR3 has 15 amino acids. Trimming removed 2 bases at V and 6 bases at J, with 15 bases between.

The gene calls are TRBV6-2 or TRBV6-3 and TRBJ2-7, with D perhaps TRBD1 (5 bases). Germline values: CDR1 MNHEY, CDR2 SVGEGT. The ends were cut back, 0 bases at V and 5 bases at J, with 8 bases in the middle. CDR3 size: 13 residues. CDR3 in DNA: TGTGCCAGCAGTTACTCCGACAGCCACGAGCAGTACTTC. Its translation is CASSYSDSHEQYF.

The chain combines TRBV7-9 with TRBJ2-2, with D possibly being TRBD1 (5 bases). Per germline, CDR1 SEHNR and CDR2 FQNEAQ (reference sequence). The CDR3 consists of 16 residues. Deletions cut 5 bases from V and 4 bases from J, with 17 bases between. The CDR3: CASSHVRTLSTGELFF. CDR3 sequence (DNA): TGTGCCAGCAGCCACGTACGGACACTTTCCACCGGGGAGCTGTTTTTT.

This clonotype showed up just a few times. The CDR3 reads CASSTQGANSPLHF. The CDR3 nucleotides are TGTGCCAGCAGCACACAGGGGGCAAATTCACCCCTCCACTTT. The chain carries TRBV2 and TRBJ1-6, with 9 bases fitting TRBD1. The CDR3 is 14 amino acids. Germline CDR1 reads SNHLY; CDR2 reads FYNNEI. V shed 6 bases, J shed 7 bases, and the junction held 4 bases outside the gene matches.

The chain couples TRBV6-5 to TRBJ2-7; 7 nucleotides line up with TRBD2. Germline CDR1 and CDR2: MNHEY and SVGAGI. The CDR3 runs to 14 residues. J was trimmed by 3 bases and V by 0 bases; bases with no gene match: 2. The DNA of the CDR3 is TGTGCCAGCAGTTACTCCAGGGACTACTACGAGCAGTACTTC. This translates into CASSYSRDYYEQYF.

The chain links TRBV7-3 to TRBJ2-3; 7 bases map to TRBD2. The V segment lost 2 bases and the J segment 4 bases; nucleotides outside the gene matches: 6. Germline V gene sequence: CDR1 SGHTA, CDR2 FQGTGA. This CDR3 contains 15 residues. The DNA of the CDR3 is TGTGCCAGCAGCTTATCGGGGGGTCCTCCAGATACGCAGTATTTT. It specifies CASSLSGGPPDTQYF.

The chain couples TRBV4-3 to TRBJ1-2; maybe TRBD1 (5 bases). V was pared by 0 bases and J by 4 bases, with 15 bases between. The CDR3 covers 16 residues. Per the germline V gene, CDR1 is LGHNA and CDR2 is YSLEER. The CDR3 nucleotides read TGCGCCAGCAGCCAAGAGGACACCCGCCCCCGCTATGGCTACACCTTC. Amino acids: CASSQEDTRPRYGYTF.

The CDR3 region has the DNA TGCGCCAGCACCTGGGACGTCCTCAGCTCCTACGAGCAGTACTTC. Amino acid sequence: CASTWDVLSSYEQYF. The J gene is TRBJ2-7, the V gene TRBV5-1, with D perhaps matching TRBD1 or TRBD2 (5 bases each). CDR1 is SGHRS and CDR2 is YFSETQ in the germline V gene. V lost 6 bases and J lost 0, with 16 bases in between. The CDR3 totals 15 residues.

This sequence joins TRBV6-1 and TRBJ2-7, with 14 bases that match TRBD2. The V gene's germline CDR1 is MNHNS and CDR2 SASEGT. The CDR3 runs 17 residues. Trimming took 5 bases from V and 2 from J; bases not matched to a gene: 8. CDR3 DNA sequence: TGTGCCAGCAGTTACCGGACTAGCGGGGGGCCAACCTACGAGCAGTACTTC. Its translation is CASSYRTSGGPTYEQYF.

V is TRBV7-9 and J is TRBJ1-1, with D unclear. Germline V gene lookup returns CDR1 SEHNR and CDR2 FQNEAQ (reference sequence). The CDR3 covers 13 residues. With 4 bases removed from V and 6 bases from J, the gap between germline ends came to 12 bases. The CDR3: CASSSPRGPEAFF. The CDR3 nucleotides read TGTGCCAGCAGCTCACCCAGAGGGCCTGAAGCTTTCTTT.

This clonotype was detected ten times or more. This chain uses TRBV24-1 with TRBJ1-5; D gene uncertain. V shed 5 bases and J shed 6 bases, with 10 bases lying between them. Germline V lookup: CDR1 KGHDR, CDR2 SFDVKD. This CDR3 spans 13 amino acids. The CDR3 DNA is TGTGCCACCAGTGGCCAGTTCGGTCAGCCCCAGCATTTT. It encodes CATSGQFGQPQHF.

This chain connects TRBV6-5 to TRBJ1-1; tentatively, D is TRBD1 (6 bases). V dropped 5 bases and J dropped 4 bases, with 17 bases sitting between them. Germline values: CDR1 MNHEY, CDR2 SVGAGI. CDR3 length: 15 residues. CDR3 nucleotide sequence: TGTGCCAGCAGTCGCCTAACAACGGGGGCCACTGAAGCTTTCTTT. Translating it yields CASSRLTTGATEAFF.